This record looks at one T cell receptor (beta chain) sequence and its context. The antigen is unknown. A much more abundant neighbour one base away suggests this may be a read error. The CDR3 extends over 16 amino acids. The ends were cut back, 0 bases at V and 5 bases at J, with 17 bases in the middle. CDR1 DFQATT and CDR2 SNEGSKA come from the germline V gene (reference sequence). The data belong to a study of regulatory T cells in long-lasting Graves disease. Through Arm-PCR of CDR3 regions and iRepertoire HTBI primers, TCR beta libraries were built. TCRdb reprocessed the multiplex PCR reads via MiXCR and lists one record per CDR3 protein. The data contain about 220,000 distinct CDR3 sequences, around 19% of them singletons. Study outcomes and limitations: For persistent Graves' patients, TCR diversity was lower than for newly diagnosed ones. Persistent disease exhibited a predilection for TRBV28, TRBJ1-2 and TRBJ2-5. A limited number of samples was an acknowledged limitation.

Time point indicated: newly diagnosed GD, antithyroid drugs for less than 3 months. The TCR library was made from RNA that had been extracted from PBMCs in TRIzol. The same data also went into a second study, on T cells in Graves' hyperthyroidism and ophthalmopathy. In that study: HTBI primers were used for first-round RT-PCR of the TCR CDR3.

Sequenced material: peripheral blood mononuclear cells (PBMCs), taken at new diagnosis, from a patient treated with antithyroid drugs. This clonotype originated in a woman aged 30 to 39 with Graves disease. This chain links TRBV20-1 with TRBJ2-4; a weak D match, TRBD2 (7 bases). This chain's CDR3 is CSARDIGGGHQNIQYF. CDR3 DNA sequence: TGCAGTGCTAGAGATATAGGGGGAGGGCATCAAAACATTCAGTACTTC.